This TCR beta chain was sequenced in a study of patients and donors after allogeneic stem cell transplantation (dated by TCRdb to 2018 to 2020). Receptor amplification or capture employed RT-PCR. Data came from a NextSeq 550. Starting from the raw public reads, TCRdb applied fastp trimming at Q25, assembled clones with MiXCR and retained in-frame beta chains. Each record represents a unique CDR3 protein, reported with the most common genes and DNA among its rows. The sample profile shows 900,000 to 1,000,000 distinct CDR3 sequences; more than 15% of them were found once. The ten largest make up around 5.5% of the sample. The V end loses 2 bases and the J end loses 13 bases, and a stretch of 11 bases separates them. Taken from cysteine to phenylalanine, the CDR3 has 11 residues. Only the CDR3 region is kept as DNA, spanning 33 bases read in frame from base 1. CDR1 is given as MNHNS and CDR2 as SASEGT, both from the germline V gene.

As to this clonotype: The antigen this receptor binds is unknown. Base qualities are not at hand, and no much larger clone is one base apart.

Sequencing input: blood, either unsorted or a sorted T cell fraction (not recorded which). The chain is encoded by TRBV6-1 joined to TRBJ1-2; the D gene is unclear. The sequence derives from a human donor who was either an allogeneic HSCT recipient or a stem cell or donor lymphocyte infusion donor (not recorded which). It is not recorded whose cells these are; they may come from a transplant donor. The base sequence is TGTGCCAGCAGTGAACCTATCAGTCCCACCTTC. This sequence encodes CASSEPISPTF.